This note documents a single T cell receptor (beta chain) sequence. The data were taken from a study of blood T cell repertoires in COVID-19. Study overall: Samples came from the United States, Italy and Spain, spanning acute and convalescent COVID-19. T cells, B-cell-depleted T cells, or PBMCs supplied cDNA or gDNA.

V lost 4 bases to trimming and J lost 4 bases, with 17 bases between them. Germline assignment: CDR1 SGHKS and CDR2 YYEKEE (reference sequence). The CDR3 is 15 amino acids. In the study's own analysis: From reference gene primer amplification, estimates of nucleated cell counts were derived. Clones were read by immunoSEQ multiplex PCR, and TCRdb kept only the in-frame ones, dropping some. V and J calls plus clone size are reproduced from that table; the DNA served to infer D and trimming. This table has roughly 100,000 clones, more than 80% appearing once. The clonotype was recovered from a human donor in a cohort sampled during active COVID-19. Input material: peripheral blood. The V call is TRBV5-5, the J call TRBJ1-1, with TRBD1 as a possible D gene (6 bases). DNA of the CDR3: TGTGCCAGCAGCCACGAGGGGGTCTGGGGCACTGAAGCTTTCTTT. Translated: CASSHEGVWGTEAFF.